These T cell receptor beta chains were read from a single sample in a study of Ad26.COV2.S vaccination and SARS-CoV-2 variants. Here immunoSEQ multiplex PCR was the method, and the copy in TCRdb shows in-frame clones only, minus some. The repertoire has fewer than 300,000 clones, 70% to 90% of them found once; the top ten carry 2.5% to 3.5%. The sequencing used peripheral blood, collected in a trial of Ad26.COV2.S vaccine versus placebo. The origin of the receptors is a person aged 18-60 years who received the Ad26.COV2.S COVID-19 vaccine or a placebo. Each CDR3 is given with its conserved first and last residue. The D gene is left open where the match is weak. A row's size may be missing; if present it is once, few, many or a size class.

j_call v_call d_call clone_size cdr3_aa cdr3_nt
TRBJ2-1 TRBV18 NA NA CASSPGIAANNNEQFF TGTGCCAGCTCCCCAGGGATAGCGGCCAATAACAATGAGCAGTTCTTC
TRBJ2-2 TRBV18 NA NA CASSPLGGTHTGELFF TGTGCCAGCTCACCACTGGGCGGCACCCACACCGGGGAGCTGTTTTTT
TRBJ2-7 TRBV4-1 NA NA CASSQGPETHAYEQYF TGCGCCAGCAGCCAAGGCCCTGAGACTCACGCCTACGAGCAGTACTTC
TRBJ1-2 TRBV5-8 NA NA CASSLFVARTRNYGYTF TGTGCCAGCAGCTTGTTTGTTGCGCGGACACGCAACTATGGCTACACCTTC
TRBJ1-5 TRBV7-2 NA NA CASSLAWDSNQPQHF TGTGCCAGCAGCTTAGCGTGGGATTCCAATCAGCCCCAGCATTTT
TRBJ2-7 TRBV3-1/TRBV3-2 NA NA CASSQDLPGEGEQYF TGTGCCAGCAGCCAGGACCTTCCTGGGGAAGGCGAGCAGTACTTC
TRBJ2-3 TRBV7-2 NA NA CASSALQGTDTQYF TGTGCCAGCAGCGCACTACAGGGTACAGATACGCAGTATTTT
TRBJ2-2 TRBV29-1 NA NA CSVRWRLGNTGELFF TGCAGCGTCCGCTGGCGGCTGGGGAACACCGGGGAGCTGTTTTTT
TRBJ1-1 TRBV7-9 TRBD1 NA CASSSHYARTGAMNTEAFF TGTGCCAGCAGCTCCCATTATGCGCGGACAGGGGCGATGAACACTGAAGCTTTCTTT
TRBJ1-1 TRBV12-5 NA NA CASGLVRQLNTEAFF TGTGCTAGTGGTTTGGTAAGACAGCTGAACACTGAAGCTTTCTTT
TRBJ1-6 TRBV12-3/TRBV12-4 NA once CASSPDRSPLHF TGTGCCAGCAGTCCGGACAGATCACCCCTCCACTTT
TRBJ2-7 TRBV19 NA NA CASSIGGHVFLAPREQYF TGTGCCAGTAGTATAGGGGGCCACGTTTTTCTGGCCCCGCGGGAGCAGTACTTC
TRBJ2-7 TRBV12-2 NA NA CASRSGTLPVYEQYF TGTGCAAGTCGATCCGGGACATTACCTGTCTACGAGCAGTACTTC
TRBJ2-7 TRBV7-9 NA NA CASSFEAAYEQYF TGTGCCAGCAGCTTTGAGGCAGCTTACGAGCAGTACTTC
TRBJ2-7 TRBV28 TRBD2 NA CASSFPSSGRAGVYEQYF TGTGCCAGCAGTTTTCCTTCTAGCGGGAGGGCCGGTGTCTACGAGCAGTACTTC
TRBJ1-1 TRBV11-3 NA NA CASSPGDPEDTEAFF TGTGCCAGCAGCCCCGGGGATCCCGAGGACACTGAAGCTTTCTTT
TRBJ2-1 TRBV19 NA many CASSIDRNSKKGQFF TGTGCCAGTAGTATAGATCGGAATTCTAAGAAAGGGCAGTTCTTC
TRBJ1-5 TRBV7-2 NA NA CASSLAMNSNQPQHF TGTGCCAGCAGCTTAGCTATGAATAGCAATCAGCCCCAGCATTTT